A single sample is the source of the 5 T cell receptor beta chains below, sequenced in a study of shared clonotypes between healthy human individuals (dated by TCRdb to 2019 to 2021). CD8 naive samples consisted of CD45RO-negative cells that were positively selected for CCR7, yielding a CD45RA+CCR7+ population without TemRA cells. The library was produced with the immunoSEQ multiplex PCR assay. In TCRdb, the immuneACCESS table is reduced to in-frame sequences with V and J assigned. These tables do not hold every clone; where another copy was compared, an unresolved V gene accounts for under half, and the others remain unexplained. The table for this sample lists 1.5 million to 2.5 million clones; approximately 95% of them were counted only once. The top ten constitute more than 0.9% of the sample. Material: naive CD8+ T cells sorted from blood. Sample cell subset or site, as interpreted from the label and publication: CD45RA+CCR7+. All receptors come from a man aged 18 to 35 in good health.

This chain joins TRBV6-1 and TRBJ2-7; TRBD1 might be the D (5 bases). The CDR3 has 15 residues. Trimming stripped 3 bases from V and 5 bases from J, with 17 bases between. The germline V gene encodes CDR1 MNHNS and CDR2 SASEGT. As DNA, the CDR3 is TGTGCCAGCAGTGAGGACCCTCAGGGTGAACACGAGCAGTACTTC. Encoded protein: CASSEDPQGEHEQYF.

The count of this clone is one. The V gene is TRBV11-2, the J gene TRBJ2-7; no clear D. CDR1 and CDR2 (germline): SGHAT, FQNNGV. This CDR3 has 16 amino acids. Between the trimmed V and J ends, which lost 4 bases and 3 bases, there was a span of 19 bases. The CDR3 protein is CASSYEAHSEYYEQYF. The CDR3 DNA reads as TGTGCCAGCAGCTACGAGGCGCACAGCGAGTACTACGAGCAGTACTTC.

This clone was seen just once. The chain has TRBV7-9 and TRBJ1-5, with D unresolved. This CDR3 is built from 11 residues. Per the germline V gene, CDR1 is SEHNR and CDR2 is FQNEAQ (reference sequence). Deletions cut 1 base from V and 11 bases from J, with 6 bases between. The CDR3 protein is CASSLEGTQHF. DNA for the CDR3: TGTGCCAGCAGCTTAGAAGGGACCCAGCATTTT.

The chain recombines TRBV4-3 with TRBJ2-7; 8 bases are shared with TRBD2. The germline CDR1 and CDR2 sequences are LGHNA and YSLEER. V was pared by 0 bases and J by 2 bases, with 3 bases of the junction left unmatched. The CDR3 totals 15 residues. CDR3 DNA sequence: TGCGCCAGCAGCCAAGAATCTAGCGGGCCCTACGAGCAGTACTTC. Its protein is CASSQESSGPYEQYF.

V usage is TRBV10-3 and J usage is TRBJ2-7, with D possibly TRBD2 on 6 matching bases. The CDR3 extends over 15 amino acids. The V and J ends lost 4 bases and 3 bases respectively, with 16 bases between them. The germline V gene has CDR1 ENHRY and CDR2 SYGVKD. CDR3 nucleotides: TGTGCCATCAGTGTATTTGGGACGGAGGGCTACGAGCAGTACTTC. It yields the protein CAISVFGTEGYEQYF.